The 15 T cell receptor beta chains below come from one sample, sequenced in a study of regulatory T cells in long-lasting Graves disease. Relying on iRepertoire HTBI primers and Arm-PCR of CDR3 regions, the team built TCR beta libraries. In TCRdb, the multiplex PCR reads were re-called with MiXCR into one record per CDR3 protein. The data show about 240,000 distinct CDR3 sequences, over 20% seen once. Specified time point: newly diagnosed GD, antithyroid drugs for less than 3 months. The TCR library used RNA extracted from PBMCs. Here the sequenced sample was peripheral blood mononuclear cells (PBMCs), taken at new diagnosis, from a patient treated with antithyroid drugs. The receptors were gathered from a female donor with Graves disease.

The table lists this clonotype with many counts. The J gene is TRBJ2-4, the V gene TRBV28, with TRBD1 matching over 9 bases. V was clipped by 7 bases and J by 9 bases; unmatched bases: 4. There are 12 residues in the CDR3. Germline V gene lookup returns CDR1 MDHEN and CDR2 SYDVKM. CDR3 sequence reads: CASNRGQGIQYF. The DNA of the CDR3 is TGTGCCAGCAACAGGGGGCAGGGCATTCAGTACTTC.

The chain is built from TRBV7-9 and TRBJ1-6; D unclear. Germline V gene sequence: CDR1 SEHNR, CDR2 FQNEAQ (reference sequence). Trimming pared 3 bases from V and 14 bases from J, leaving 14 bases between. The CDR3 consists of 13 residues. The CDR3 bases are TGTGCCAGCAGCTTGGAGGCGGCGGGTTCCCTCCACTTT. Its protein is CASSLEAAGSLHF.

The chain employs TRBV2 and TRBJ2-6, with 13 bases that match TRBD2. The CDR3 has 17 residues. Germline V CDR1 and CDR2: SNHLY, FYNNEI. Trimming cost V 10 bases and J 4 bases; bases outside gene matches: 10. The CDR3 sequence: CATPGLAGARGANVLTF. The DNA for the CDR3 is TGTGCCACCCCAGGACTAGCGGGAGCGAGAGGGGCCAACGTCCTGACTTTC.

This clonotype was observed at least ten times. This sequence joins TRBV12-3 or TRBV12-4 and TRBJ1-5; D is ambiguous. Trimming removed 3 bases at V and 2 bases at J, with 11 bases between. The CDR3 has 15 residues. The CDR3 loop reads CASSFTPGGNQPQHF. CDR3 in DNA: TGTGCCAGCAGTTTTACTCCCGGGGGCAATCAGCCCCAGCATTTT.

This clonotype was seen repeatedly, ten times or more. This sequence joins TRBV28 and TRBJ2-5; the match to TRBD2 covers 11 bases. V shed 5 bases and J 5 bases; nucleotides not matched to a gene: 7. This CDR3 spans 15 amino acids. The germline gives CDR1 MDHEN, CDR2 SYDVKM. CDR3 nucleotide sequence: TGTGCCAGCAGTCCCGAACTAGCGGGGGCTGAGACCCAGTACTTC. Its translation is CASSPELAGAETQYF.

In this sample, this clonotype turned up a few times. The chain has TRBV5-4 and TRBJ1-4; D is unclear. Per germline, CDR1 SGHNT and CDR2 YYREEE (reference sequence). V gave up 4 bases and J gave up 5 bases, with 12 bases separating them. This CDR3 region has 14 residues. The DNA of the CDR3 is TGTGCCAGCAGCCAGGAAAATAGAAATGAAAAACTGTTTTTT. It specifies CASSQENRNEKLFF.

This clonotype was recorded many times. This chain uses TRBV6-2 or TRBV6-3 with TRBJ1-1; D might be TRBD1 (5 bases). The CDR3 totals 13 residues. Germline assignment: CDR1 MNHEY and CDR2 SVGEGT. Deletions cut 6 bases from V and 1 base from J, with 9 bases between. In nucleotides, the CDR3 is TGTGCCAGCAGCGATACAGGGAACACTGAAGCTTTCTTT. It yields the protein CASSDTGNTEAFF.

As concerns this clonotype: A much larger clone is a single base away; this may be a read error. CDR3 coding DNA: TGTGTCAGCAGCGTAGAGGGACAGGGGGCCACGGAGCAGTTCTTC. Translation gives CVSSVEGQGATEQFF. The J gene is TRBJ2-1, the V gene TRBV9; 12 positions match TRBD1. Germline V gene data show CDR1 as SGDLS and CDR2 as YYNGEE. The CDR3 sequence is 15 residues long. The full variable domain, its missing parts supplied by reference TRBV9 and TRBJ2-1, is DSGVTQTPKHLITATGQRVTLRCSPRSGDLSVYWYQQSLDQGLQFLIQYYNGEERAKGNILERFSAQQFPDLHSELNLSSLELGDSALYFCVSSVEGQGATEQFFGPGTRLTVL.

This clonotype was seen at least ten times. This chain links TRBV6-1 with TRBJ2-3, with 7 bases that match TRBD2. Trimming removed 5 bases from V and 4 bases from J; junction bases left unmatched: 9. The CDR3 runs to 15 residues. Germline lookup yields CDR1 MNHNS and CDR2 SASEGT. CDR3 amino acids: CASSKPGGGADTQYF. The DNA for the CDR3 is TGTGCCAGCAGTAAACCGGGAGGTGGGGCAGATACGCAGTATTTT.

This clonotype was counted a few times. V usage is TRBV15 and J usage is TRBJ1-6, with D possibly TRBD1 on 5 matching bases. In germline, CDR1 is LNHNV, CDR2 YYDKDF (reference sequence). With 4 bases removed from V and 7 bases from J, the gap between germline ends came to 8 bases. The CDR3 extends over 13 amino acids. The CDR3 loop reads CATSIDRNSPLHF. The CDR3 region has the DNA TGTGCCACCAGCATTGACAGAAATTCACCCCTCCACTTT.

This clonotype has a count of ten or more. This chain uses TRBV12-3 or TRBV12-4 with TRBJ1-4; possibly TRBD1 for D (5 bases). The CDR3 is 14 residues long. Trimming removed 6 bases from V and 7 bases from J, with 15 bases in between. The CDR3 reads CASSTPGGGEKLFF. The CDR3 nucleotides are TGTGCCAGCAGCACCCCCGGGGGTGGTGAAAAACTGTTTTTT.

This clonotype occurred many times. As DNA, the CDR3 is TGCAGCGTCCCCGAGGGCGACTACGAGCAGTACTTC. Its protein product is CSVPEGDYEQYF. The genes are TRBV29-1 and TRBJ2-7, with D possibly TRBD2 on 5 matching bases. Trimming left V 6 bases short and J 3 bases short, with 12 bases between. Germline V gene lookup returns CDR1 SQVTM and CDR2 ANQGSEA. The CDR3 has 12 amino acids.

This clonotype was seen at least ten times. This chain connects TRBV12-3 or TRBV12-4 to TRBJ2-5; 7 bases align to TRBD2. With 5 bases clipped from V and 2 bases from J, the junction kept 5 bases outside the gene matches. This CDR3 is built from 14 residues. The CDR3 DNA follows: TGTGCCAGCAGTCCCCAAGCGGGGCAAGAGACCCAGTACTTC. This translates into CASSPQAGQETQYF.

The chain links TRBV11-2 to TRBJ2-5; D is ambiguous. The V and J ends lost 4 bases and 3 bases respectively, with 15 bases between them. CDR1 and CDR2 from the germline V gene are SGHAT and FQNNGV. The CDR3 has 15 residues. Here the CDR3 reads CASSSPGTGEETQYF. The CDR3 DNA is TGTGCCAGCAGCTCCCCGGGCACTGGGGAAGAGACCCAGTACTTC.

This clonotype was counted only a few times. The CDR3: CASSYSHDMGEKLFF. The CDR3 bases are TGTGCCAGCAGTTACTCGCACGATATGGGAGAAAAACTGTTTTTT. The chain employs TRBV6-5 and TRBJ1-4; D remains unclear. With 0 bases removed from V and 8 bases from J, the gap between germline ends came to 13 bases. The CDR3 has 15 amino acids. Germline V gene data show CDR1 as MNHEY and CDR2 as SVGAGI.